Listed here are 11 T cell receptor beta chains from one sample, sequenced in a study of cytomegalovirus exposure and HLA in healthy donors. The PCR had 60 Vbeta and 13 Jbeta primers. The protocol was immunoSEQ multiplex PCR, while the TCRdb copy is restricted to in-frame clones and leaves out a portion. The sample consists of approximately 100,000 clones, approximately 76% of them appearing once. What was sequenced was PBMCs. The receptors here all came from a man between 40 and 49 years old in good health and CMV-seronegative.

The chain is built from TRBV19 and TRBJ2-3; 10 bases match TRBD1. Trimming cost V 4 bases and J 9 bases; bases outside gene matches: 4. The germline gives CDR1 LNHDA, CDR2 SQIVND (reference sequence). The CDR3 length is 13 residues. The CDR3, as DNA: TGTGCCAGTAGTACCGCGGGACAGGGGACGCAGTATTTT. Residues: CASSTAGQGTQYF. The whole variable domain, remainder taken from reference TRBV19 and TRBJ2-3, is DGGITQSPKYLFRKEGQNVTLSCEQNLNHDAMYWYRQDPGQGLRLIYYSQIVNDFQKGDIAEGYSVSREKKESFPLTVTSAQKNPTAFYLCASSTAGQGTQYFGPGTRLTVL.

V usage is TRBV18 and J usage is TRBJ1-1, with 8 bases fitting TRBD1. The V segment lost 3 bases and the J segment 0 bases; nucleotides outside the gene matches: 3. CDR1 and CDR2 (germline): KGHSH, LQKENI. The CDR3 runs 15 residues. The CDR3 is CASSPETGVNTEAFF. The CDR3 bases are TGTGCCAGCTCACCCGAGACAGGGGTGAACACTGAAGCTTTCTTT.

DNA of the CDR3: TGTGCCAGCAGCCAAGAGGCGGGACCCTATAATTCACCCCTCCACTTT. Its translation: CASSQEAGPYNSPLHF. The chain combines TRBV14 with TRBJ1-6; perhaps TRBD1 as D (5 bases). Germline CDR1 SGHDN, CDR2 FVKESK. The CDR3 loop spans 16 amino acids. V lost 0 bases, J lost 2 bases, and 8 bases lay in between.

This clone was seen a few times. The rearrangement links TRBV19 to TRBJ1-6; 7 nucleotides match TRBD1. The CDR3 runs to 17 residues. The germline CDR1 and CDR2 sequences are LNHDA and SQIVND (reference sequence). The V segment lost 5 bases and the J segment 4 bases; nucleotides outside the gene matches: 11. This CDR3 reads CASSPTGTGIYNSPLHF. The CDR3 DNA sequence: TGTGCCAGTAGTCCGACAGGGACTGGAATTTATAATTCACCCCTCCACTTT.

The chain couples TRBV7-9 to TRBJ2-4; 10 bases are shared with TRBD1. With V trimmed by 5 bases and J by 12 bases, 4 bases remained unmatched. CDR1 SEHNR and CDR2 FQNEAQ come from the germline V gene (reference sequence). This CDR3 contains 12 residues. As DNA, the CDR3 is TGTGCCAGCAGCCAGGACAGGGGGTCTCAGTACTTC. Encoded protein: CASSQDRGSQYF.

The V and J genes are TRBV7-6 and TRBJ2-3; TRBD2 matches 7 bases. The length of the CDR3 is 19 residues. V trimming: 1 base; J trimming: 2 bases; junction bases outside the gene matches: 15. Germline CDR1 SGHVS, CDR2 FNYEAQ. In DNA, the CDR3 is TGTGCCAGCAGCTTAGGCTCGACTGGCGGGGGACTATACACAGATACGCAGTATTTT. Translated: CASSLGSTGGGLYTDTQYF.

The chain uses TRBV9 and TRBJ1-2; perhaps TRBD1 as D (5 bases). Germline V gives CDR1 SGDLS, CDR2 YYNGEE. Trimming removed 1 base from V and 7 bases from J, with 8 bases in between. The CDR3 length is 12 residues. This CDR3 is CASSVSGFGYTF. The CDR3 region has the DNA TGTGCCAGCAGCGTATCAGGGTTTGGCTACACCTTC.

The V gene is TRBV5-6, the J gene TRBJ2-5; 8 nucleotides line up with TRBD2. The germline V gene encodes CDR1 SGHDT and CDR2 YYEEEE. Trimming cost V 3 bases and J 8 bases; bases outside gene matches: 9. This CDR3 region has 14 residues. As DNA, the CDR3 is TGTGCCAGCAGCTCCCTAGGGACTAGGGGTACCCAGTACTTC. Protein sequence: CASSSLGTRGTQYF.

This clone was counted between two and nine times. The chain is built from TRBV2 and TRBJ2-4; 9 bases line up with TRBD1. V trimming: 6 bases; J trimming: 6 bases; junction bases outside the gene matches: 9. The CDR3 is 15 residues long. From germline, CDR1 is SNHLY and CDR2 FYNNEI. CDR3 protein: CASSLTRQGGNIQYF. In nucleotides, the CDR3 is TGTGCCAGCAGCCTAACCCGACAGGGGGGAAACATTCAGTACTTC.

The chain joins TRBV15 to TRBJ2-7; 9 bases align to TRBD1. The CDR3 is 20 amino acids. Germline assignment: CDR1 LNHNV and CDR2 YYDKDF (reference sequence). V was pared by 4 bases and J by 0 bases, with 19 bases of the junction left unmatched. Written as DNA, the CDR3 is TGTGCCACCAGCACCCTGAGCAGGGACAGGGAATATATCCGCTCCTACGAGCAGTACTTC. Translating it yields CATSTLSRDREYIRSYEQYF.

V and J are TRBV27 and TRBJ2-1, with TRBD1 matching 10 bases. V was pared by 5 bases and J by 6 bases, with 4 bases of the junction left unmatched. The CDR3 length is 14 residues. The germline CDR1 and CDR2 sequences are MNHEY and SMNVEV (reference sequence). The CDR3 DNA sequence: TGTGCCAGCAGTGCGGACAGGGGGACCAATGAGCAGTTCTTC. Translation: CASSADRGTNEQFF.